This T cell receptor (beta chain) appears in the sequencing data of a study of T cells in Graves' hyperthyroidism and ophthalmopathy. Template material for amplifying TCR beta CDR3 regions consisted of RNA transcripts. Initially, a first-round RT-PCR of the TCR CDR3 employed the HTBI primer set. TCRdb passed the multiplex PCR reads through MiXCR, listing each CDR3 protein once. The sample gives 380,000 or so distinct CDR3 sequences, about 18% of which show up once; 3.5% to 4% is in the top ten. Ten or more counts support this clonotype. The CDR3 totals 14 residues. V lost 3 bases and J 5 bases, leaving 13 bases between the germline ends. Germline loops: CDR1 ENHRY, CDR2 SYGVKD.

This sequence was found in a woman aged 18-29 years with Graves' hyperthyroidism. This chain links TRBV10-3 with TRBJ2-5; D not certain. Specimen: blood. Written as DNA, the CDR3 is TGTGCCATCAGTGAAATGCCCGACCGGGAGACCCAGTACTTC. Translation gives CAISEMPDRETQYF.